This T cell receptor (beta chain) emerged from a study of technical replicates of blood from a few donors (dated by TCRdb to 2016 to 2017). A remark on this clone: Its antigen remains undetermined. Base qualities were left out, and no much larger clone turns up one base away.

Receptors were amplified or captured by the immunoSEQ multiplex PCR assay. Held by TCRdb, this immuneACCESS table contains in-frame sequences only and omits some clones. Under half of the omission traces to an unresolved V gene where checked; the cause of the rest is unknown. For this sample the table gives some 60,000 clones, of which approximately 87% were detected only once. The top ten clonotypes cover approximately 4.7% of the sample. From cysteine to phenylalanine, the CDR3 is 16 amino acids long. Only the CDR3 region is kept as DNA, spanning 48 bases read in frame from base 1. CDR1 and CDR2 (MNHEY, SMNVEV) derive from the germline V gene (reference sequence). V has 7 bases trimmed and J has 5 bases trimmed; junction bases matching no gene number 11.

Here the chain combines TRBV27 and TRBJ2-1; 10 bases in between match TRBD2. The sample taken for sequencing was PBMCs. The sequence came from a human donor in good health. Some clones in this sample may be carry-over from other donors' samples. The CDR3 protein is CASTQPGLATHNEQFF. The DNA sequence is as follows: TGTGCCAGCACCCAACCGGGACTAGCGACACACAATGAGCAGTTCTTC.